The rows below give T cell receptor beta chains drawn from one sample of a study of shared clonotypes between healthy human individuals. Here immunoSEQ multiplex PCR was the method, and the copy in TCRdb shows in-frame clones only, minus some. The profile shows 1.4 million to 1.5 million clones, roughly 96% of them singletons. Sequenced sample: naive CD4+ T cells sorted from blood. Receptor source: a man younger than 40 in good health. Each CDR3 is given with its conserved first and last residue. The D gene is left open where the match is weak. Clone size is not always given. Where it is, it says once, few, many or a class for expanded clones.

v_gene,d_gene,abundance,j_gene,CDR3aa,CDR3nt
TRBV19,.,.,TRBJ1-2,CASSEKGAAGYTF,TGTGCCAGTAGTGAGAAAGGGGCAGCTGGCTACACCTTC
TRBV6-5,.,.,TRBJ1-5,CASSYSSQGPQHF,TGTGCCAGCAGTTACTCGAGCCAGGGGCCCCAGCATTTT
TRBV19,.,once,TRBJ1-2,CASSGHVRMSGYTF,TGTGCCAGTAGTGGTCATGTCCGGATGAGCGGCTACACCTTC
TRBV5-1,TRBD2,.,TRBJ2-5,CASNIAGQETQYF,TGCGCCAGCAACATAGCGGGCCAAGAGACCCAGTACTTC
TRBV28,TRBD2,.,TRBJ2-7,CASSLGRVAAYEQYF,TGTGCCAGCAGTTTAGGGAGGGTAGCGGCATACGAGCAGTACTTC
TRBV5-6,.,.,TRBJ2-7,CASSLSGTNEQYF,TGTGCCAGCAGCTTGTCGGGAACCAACGAGCAGTACTTC
TRBV6-1,TRBD1,.,TRBJ2-7,CASKGQGFGEQYF,TGTGCCAGCAAGGGACAGGGGTTCGGCGAGCAGTACTTC
TRBV19,.,.,TRBJ1-5,CASRSDGPNQPQHF,TGTGCCAGTAGATCGGACGGACCAAATCAGCCCCAGCATTTT
TRBV5-8,TRBD1,once,TRBJ2-3,CAIRGGTGRPDTQYF,TGTGCCATCAGGGGCGGGACAGGGCGTCCAGATACGCAGTATTTT
TRBV5-6,.,.,TRBJ2-5,CASSSEPRAEGEETQYF,TGTGCCAGCAGCTCTGAACCGAGAGCGGAGGGAGAGGAGACCCAGTACTTC
TRBV7-9,TRBD1,.,TRBJ2-7,CASSSTGRGEQYF,TGTGCCAGCAGCTCGACAGGGAGAGGCGAGCAGTACTTC
TRBV27,.,.,TRBJ2-7,CASSLDRYRVIYEQYF,TGTGCCAGCAGTTTAGATAGGTACAGGGTAATCTACGAGCAGTACTTC
TRBV11-2,.,.,TRBJ2-7,CASSLVEAAGHPYEQYF,TGTGCCAGCAGCTTAGTGGAGGCGGCGGGACACCCCTACGAGCAGTACTTC
TRBV7-8,.,.,TRBJ1-2,CASSLGPLQGHGYTF,TGTGCCAGCAGCTTAGGACCATTGCAGGGCCATGGCTACACCTTC
TRBV18,TRBD1,.,TRBJ1-2,CASSPGQLNGYTF,TGTGCCAGCTCACCGGGACAGCTAAATGGCTACACCTTC
TRBV4-3,.,.,TRBJ2-1,CASSQEALGLSYNEQFF,TGCGCCAGCAGCCAAGAGGCTTTGGGGCTGTCCTACAATGAGCAGTTCTTC
TRBV2,.,.,TRBJ1-4,CASIRSRNEKLFF,TGTGCCAGCATAAGGTCGCGGAATGAAAAACTGTTTTTT
TRBV6-6,.,.,TRBJ2-5,CASRTPQGLETQYF,TGTGCCAGCAGGACCCCACAGGGTTTAGAGACCCAGTACTTC
TRBV27,.,.,TRBJ2-1,CASSHRTLANNEQFF,TGTGCCAGCAGTCATCGTACCCTAGCGAACAATGAGCAGTTCTTC
TRBV5-4,.,once,TRBJ2-7,CASSLGTLSSYEQYF,TGTGCCAGCAGCTTGGGGACACTTAGCTCCTACGAGCAGTACTTC
TRBV9,TRBD2,once,TRBJ2-7,CASSARTSGRYEQYF,TGTGCCAGCAGCGCCCGGACTAGCGGGAGATACGAGCAGTACTTC
TRBV5-1,TRBD2,.,TRBJ2-1,CASSSGLAKNEQFF,TGCGCCAGCAGCTCGGGACTAGCCAAGAATGAGCAGTTCTTC
TRBV5-1,.,.,TRBJ2-1,CASSLTSPFEQFF,TGCGCCAGCAGCTTGACTAGCCCCTTCGAGCAGTTCTTC
TRBV28,.,once,TRBJ1-4,CASTIGGSEKLFF,TGTGCCAGCACGATTGGGGGTAGTGAAAAACTGTTTTTT
TRBV5-8,TRBD2,.,TRBJ2-7,CASSLRGRAYEQYF,TGTGCCAGCAGCTTACGAGGGAGGGCCTACGAGCAGTACTTC